This note documents a single T cell receptor beta chain sequence. Sequencing was performed with immunoSEQ multiplex PCR; in TCRdb, only in-frame clones are kept and a portion is missing. The data show tens of thousands of clones, 80% to 90% seen once. The sample is drawn from a study of OX40 agonist ivuxolimab in advanced cancers. Study details: Administration of intravenous ivuxolimab to patients occurred every 2 weeks at 0.01 to 10 mg/kg. Partial responses were recorded for three patients, including one with hepatocellular carcinoma and two with cutaneous melanoma.

Patients had blood sampled at baseline and again on cycle 4 day 1 and cycle 7 day 1. This sequence was found in an adult with an advanced solid tumor such as melanoma, head and neck, liver or kidney cancer. Material: CD4+ or CD8+ T cells sorted from blood, obtained in a trial of the OX40 agonist ivuxolimab.

The CDR3 sequence is CASIPAERYMAFF. CDR3 DNA: TGTGCCAGCATCCCCGCGGAGCGGTATATGGCTTTCTTT. The chain has TRBV28 and TRBJ1-1, with no clear D. V was pared by 7 bases and J by 11 bases, with 20 bases between. The CDR3 has 13 amino acids. Germline values: CDR1 MDHEN, CDR2 SYDVKM. Combining the CDR3 with reference TRBV28 and TRBJ1-1 gives the whole variable domain DVKVTQSSRYLVKRTGEKVFLECVQDMDHENMFWYRQDPGLGLRLIYFSYDVKMKEKGDIPEGYSVSREKKERFSLILESASTNQTSMYLCASIPAERYMAFFGQGTRLTVV.